This TCR beta chain originates from a study of OX40 agonist ivuxolimab in advanced cancers. Looking at the study overall: Partial responses occurred in three patients (one hepatocellular carcinoma, two cutaneous melanoma).

Findings and limits, study-wide: Nonresponders included some who also had low normalized T-cell clonal expansion. More expanded clones were found, on average, in CD8+ than in CD4+ T cells.

The CDR3 is made up of 15 amino acids. V was shortened by 4 bases and J by 3 bases, with 14 bases between the two germline ends. Germline CDR1 SGDLS, CDR2 YYNGEE. Details on this clone: Its antigen is not known.

Here immunoSEQ multiplex PCR was the method, and the copy in TCRdb shows in-frame clones only, minus some. The table records about 100,000 clones, approximately 91% of them present only once. The chain links TRBV9 to TRBJ2-1, with D perhaps matching TRBD2 (6 bases). This sample comprised CD4+ or CD8+ T cells sorted from blood, obtained in a trial of the OX40 agonist ivuxolimab. The source is an adult with an advanced solid tumor such as melanoma, head and neck, liver or kidney cancer. CDR3 in amino acids: CASSITGTHYNEQFF. The CDR3 DNA sequence: TGTGCCAGCAGCATCACGGGGACTCACTACAATGAGCAGTTCTTC.